Shown below are 14 T cell receptor beta chains from a single sample sequenced in a study of T-cell reconstitution after alpha-beta-depleted transplantation in children. Preparation of the TCRbeta library was carried out with unique molecular identifiers. MiXCR was run by TCRdb on the PCR reads, yielding one entry per CDR3 protein. The sample includes 130,000 or so distinct CDR3 sequences, 8% to 10% seen only once; the top ten take under 30%. The sequenced sample was PBMCs, mostly from graft donor cells, obtained 180 days after TCRalphabeta/CD19-depleted stem cell transplant. The source is a girl under two years old who had a stem cell transplant for combined immunodeficiency, so the T cells may come from the graft donor.

The rearrangement links TRBV20-1 to TRBJ2-7, with D uncertain. Trimming stripped 6 bases from V and 0 bases from J, with 18 bases between. Per the germline V gene, CDR1 is DFQATT and CDR2 is SNEGSKA (reference sequence). The length of the CDR3 is 15 residues. The CDR3 loop is CSAQVGVLSSYEQYF. Written as DNA, the CDR3 is TGCAGTGCCCAGGTTGGGGTCCTTAGCTCCTACGAGCAGTACTTC.

The table lists this clonotype with many counts. The V call is TRBV5-1, the J call TRBJ2-7; D gene ambiguous. The V and J ends lost 0 bases and 4 bases respectively, with 11 bases between them. From germline, CDR1 is SGHRS and CDR2 YFSETQ. The CDR3 runs to 14 residues. In DNA form, the CDR3 reads TGCGCCAGCAGCTTGGGACGCAGCCTATACGAGCAGTACTTC. Residues: CASSLGRSLYEQYF.

The rearrangement links TRBV20-1 to TRBJ2-7; D might be TRBD1 (5 bases). There are 14 residues in the CDR3. Trimming removed 3 bases at V and 2 bases at J, with 14 bases between. Germline V gives CDR1 DFQATT, CDR2 SNEGSKA (reference sequence). The CDR3 sequence: CSASRGRGTYEQYF. Written as DNA, the CDR3 is TGCAGTGCTAGTAGGGGCAGAGGCACCTACGAGCAGTACTTC.

This clonotype was seen a few times. This chain uses TRBV20-1 with TRBJ1-1; D gene unclear. CDR1 and CDR2 from the germline V gene are DFQATT and SNEGSKA (reference sequence). CDR3 length equals 13 residues. V was trimmed by 0 bases and J by 1 base, leaving 6 bases between them. CDR3 DNA sequence: TGCAGTGCTAGAGATAGGGCGAACACTGAAGCTTTCTTT. It yields the protein CSARDRANTEAFF.

This clonotype has just a few counts. V and J are TRBV12-3 or TRBV12-4 and TRBJ1-6, with D hard to call. V was pared by 6 bases and J by 4 bases, with 7 bases between. The length of the CDR3 is 13 residues. CDR3 nucleotide sequence: TGTGCCAGCAGACCGACTTATAATTCACCCCTCCACTTT. Its translation: CASRPTYNSPLHF.

This clonotype appeared many times. This chain connects TRBV7-2 to TRBJ1-5, with 9 positions matching TRBD1. The CDR3 runs to 15 residues. V dropped 4 bases and J dropped 4; count of bases not matched to a gene: 5. Germline CDR1 and CDR2: SGHTA and FQGNSA. In DNA, the CDR3 is TGTGCCAGCAGCTCCCGGGACAGGGTAAATCAGCCCCAGCATTTT. Translated: CASSSRDRVNQPQHF. The full variable domain, completed using reference TRBV7-2 and TRBJ1-5, is GAGVSQSPSNKVTEKGKDVELRCDPISGHTALYWYRQSLGQGLEFLIYFQGNSAPDKSGLPSDRFSAERTGGSVSTLTIQRTQQEDSAVYLCASSSRDRVNQPQHFGDGTRLSIL.

This clonotype was recorded a few times. The CDR3 nucleotides are TGCGCCAGCAGCCAGGATGTGTCGGGGACTGAAGCTTTCTTT. Residues: CASSQDVSGTEAFF. The chain joins TRBV5-1 to TRBJ1-1; no clear D. V was trimmed by 4 bases and J by 5 bases, leaving 15 bases between them. This CDR3 comprises 14 residues. Germline V gene lookup returns CDR1 SGHRS and CDR2 YFSETQ.

This clonotype has a handful of counts. The gene calls are TRBV6-1 and TRBJ1-5; unclear D gene. V was trimmed by 2 bases and J by 0 bases, leaving 8 bases between them. The CDR3 has 15 residues. Germline CDR1 MNHNS, CDR2 SASEGT. This chain's CDR3 is CASSEPRYSNQPQHF. The CDR3 coding sequence is TGTGCCAGCAGTGAACCCCGTTATAGCAATCAGCCCCAGCATTTT.

A single count supports this clonotype. The gene calls are TRBV4-2 and TRBJ2-2; D is unclear. Trimming stripped 4 bases from V and 6 bases from J, with 12 bases between. This CDR3 spans 14 amino acids. CDR1 and CDR2 from the germline V gene are LGHNA and YNFKEQ. The CDR3 coding sequence is TGTGCCAGCAGCCCGGAGCTCCCCGCCGGGGAGCTGTTTTTT. Protein sequence: CASSPELPAGELFF.

The chain links TRBV29-1 to TRBJ2-5; tentatively, D is TRBD1 (7 bases). Germline V gives CDR1 SQVTM, CDR2 ANQGSEA. V dropped 7 bases and J dropped 7 bases, with 13 bases sitting between them. The CDR3 extends over 11 amino acids. CDR3 residues: CSAHRGGTQYF. The CDR3 DNA sequence: TGCAGCGCTCACAGGGGAGGGACCCAGTACTTC.

This clonotype was seen ten or more times. This chain connects TRBV5-1 to TRBJ2-2; D may be TRBD1 (6 bases). The V gene's germline CDR1 is SGHRS and CDR2 YFSETQ. The V end lost 4 bases, the J end lost 8 bases, and 9 bases lay between the germline ends. The CDR3 loop spans 12 amino acids. CDR3 nucleotides: TGCGCCAGCAGCCCCGGACAGGGGGAGCTGTTTTTT. It codes for CASSPGQGELFF.

The chain employs TRBV27 and TRBJ1-1; TRBD1 agrees at 9 bases. The junction had 5 bases not matched to a gene; V was cut back by 5 bases and J by 4 bases. From germline, CDR1 is MNHEY and CDR2 SMNVEV (reference sequence). This CDR3 comprises 14 residues. The CDR3 loop is CASSPGQGTTEAFF. CDR3 nucleotide sequence: TGTGCCAGCAGTCCCGGACAGGGGACCACTGAAGCTTTCTTT.

As DNA, the CDR3 is TGTGCCAGCAGCTTCGGGACAGGGGAAGCCTACGAGCAGTACTTC. Translation: CASSFGTGEAYEQYF. J is TRBJ2-7 and V is TRBV7-8; 10 bases align to TRBD1. Germline V gene sequence: CDR1 SGHVS, CDR2 FQNEAQ. This CDR3 region has 15 residues. The J segment lost 2 bases and the V segment lost 3 bases, leaving 4 bases of the junction unmatched. Full variable domain (outside the CDR3, taken from reference TRBV7-8 and TRBJ2-7): GAGVSQSPRYKVAKRGQDVALRCDPISGHVSLFWYQQALGQGPEFLTYFQNEAQLDKSGLPSDRFFAERPEGSVSTLKIQRTQQEDSAVYLCASSFGTGEAYEQYFGPGTRLTVT.

Many counts were recorded for this clonotype. This rearrangement joins TRBV11-3 to TRBJ2-7; D call uncertain. The CDR3 has 13 amino acids. Germline assignment: CDR1 SGHNT and CDR2 YENEEA. The V end was cut by 3 bases, the J end by 2 bases, with 8 bases between. CDR3 loop: CASSFHGPYEQYF. CDR3 coding DNA: TGTGCCAGCAGCTTCCACGGTCCCTACGAGCAGTACTTC.